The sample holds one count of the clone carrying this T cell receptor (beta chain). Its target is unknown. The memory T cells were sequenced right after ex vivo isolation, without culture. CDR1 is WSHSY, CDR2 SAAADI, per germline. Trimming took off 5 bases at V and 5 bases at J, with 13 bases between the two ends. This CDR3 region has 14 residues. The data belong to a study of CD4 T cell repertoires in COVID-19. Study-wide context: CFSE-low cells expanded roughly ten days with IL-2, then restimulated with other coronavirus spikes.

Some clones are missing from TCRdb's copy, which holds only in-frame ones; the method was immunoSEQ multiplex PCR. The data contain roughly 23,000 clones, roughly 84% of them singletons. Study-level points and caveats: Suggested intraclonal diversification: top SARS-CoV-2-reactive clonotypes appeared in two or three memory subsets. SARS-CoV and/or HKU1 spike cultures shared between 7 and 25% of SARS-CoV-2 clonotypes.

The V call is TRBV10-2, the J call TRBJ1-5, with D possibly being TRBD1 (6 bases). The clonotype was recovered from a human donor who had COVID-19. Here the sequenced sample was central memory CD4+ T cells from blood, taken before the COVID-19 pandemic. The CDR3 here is CASSKTGRYQPQHF. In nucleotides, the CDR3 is TGCGCCAGCAGTAAGACAGGACGTTATCAGCCCCAGCATTTT.